This T cell receptor beta chain is drawn from a study of CD8 T cells in Susac syndrome. In germline, CDR1 is SGHTA, CDR2 FQGNSA. Trimming took 0 bases from V and 5 from J, leaving 13 bases between them. The CDR3 sequence is 16 residues long. RNA in amounts of roughly 0.5 to 1 ug was reverse transcribed with random hexamers. TCRdb recomputed calls from the immunoSEQ multiplex PCR reads with MiXCR, one row per CDR3 protein. The data contain just over 150,000 distinct CDR3 sequences, 90% to 95% of them singletons. The specimen sequenced was CD4+ T cells from PBMCs. The receptor's source is a human donor with Susac syndrome. This chain links TRBV7-2 with TRBJ2-2, with D perhaps matching TRBD2 (6 bases). The CDR3 DNA follows: TGTGCCAGCAGCTTAGCGCCCGGGACTCTGACCGGGGAGCTGTTTTTT. Translating it yields CASSLAPGTLTGELFF.